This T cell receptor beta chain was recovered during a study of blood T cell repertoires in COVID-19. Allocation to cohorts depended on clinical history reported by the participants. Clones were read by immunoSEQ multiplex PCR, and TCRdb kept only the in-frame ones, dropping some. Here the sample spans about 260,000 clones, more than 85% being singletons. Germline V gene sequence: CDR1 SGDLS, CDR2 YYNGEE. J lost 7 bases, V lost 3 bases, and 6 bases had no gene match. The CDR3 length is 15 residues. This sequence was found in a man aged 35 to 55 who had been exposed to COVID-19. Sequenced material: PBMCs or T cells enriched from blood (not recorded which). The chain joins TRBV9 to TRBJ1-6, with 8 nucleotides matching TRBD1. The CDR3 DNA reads TGTGCCAGCAGCGCGACAGGGGTTCAGAATTCACCCCTCCACTTT. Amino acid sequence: CASSATGVQNSPLHF.